The 21 T cell receptor beta chains below all came from one sample that was sequenced in a study of early T cells in non-severe SARS-CoV-2 infection. TCRdb re-called the 5' RACE reads through MiXCR, storing one row per CDR3 protein. This sample has 70,000 to 95,000 distinct CDR3 sequences, with 8.5% to 10% found just once. Specimen: whole blood. The receptors come from an adult who was a healthcare worker with PCR-confirmed SARS-CoV-2 infection or an uninfected control (not recorded which).

V is TRBV27 and J is TRBJ2-1; D is possibly TRBD1 or TRBD2 (5 bases each). The CDR3 is made up of 12 amino acids. V shed 5 bases and J shed 13 bases, with 15 bases lying between them. Germline V gives CDR1 MNHEY, CDR2 SMNVEV (reference sequence). The CDR3 region has the DNA TGTGCCAGCAGTCTCTCCTCCGGGACCCAGTTCTTC. Translation gives CASSLSSGTQFF.

Ten or more counts support this clonotype. V is TRBV12-3 or TRBV12-4 and J is TRBJ2-2, with D tentatively TRBD2 (5 bases). Trimming pared 2 bases from V and 8 bases from J, leaving 15 bases between. This CDR3 region has 15 residues. CDR3 DNA: TGTGCCAGCAGTTTAATAGGACTGCCGGGGGGGGAGCTGTTTTTT. It yields the protein CASSLIGLPGGELFF.

This clonotype showed up many times. V is TRBV20-1 and J is TRBJ1-3, with D maybe TRBD1 (5 bases). CDR1 DFQATT and CDR2 SNEGSKA come from the germline V gene (reference sequence). This CDR3 contains 16 residues. Trimming took off 0 bases at V and 7 bases at J, with 19 bases between the two ends. CDR3 bases: TGCAGTGCTAGAGATGCAGTCGAGGGGTTCGGTAACACCATATATTTT. This encodes CSARDAVEGFGNTIYF.

This clonotype was seen repeatedly, ten times or more. V usage is TRBV28 and J usage is TRBJ2-1; the D is unclear. CDR1 is MDHEN, CDR2 SYDVKM, per germline. The V and J ends lost 2 bases and 8 bases respectively, with 7 bases between them. The CDR3 sequence is 12 residues long. As DNA, the CDR3 is TGTGCCAGCAGTTTAGGTCGGTATGAGCAGTTCTTC. Translation gives CASSLGRYEQFF.

The J gene is TRBJ2-3, the V gene TRBV5-1, with D perhaps being TRBD1 or TRBD2 (5 bases each). Trimming took 2 bases from V and 4 from J, leaving 14 bases between them. The CDR3 covers 15 residues. Germline assignment: CDR1 SGHRS and CDR2 YFSETQ. CDR3 nucleotides: TGCGCCAGCAGCTTACCTTTACGGGGCCCAGATACGCAGTATTTT. Translation: CASSLPLRGPDTQYF.

The V call is TRBV5-1, the J call TRBJ2-2; 7 bases agree with TRBD1. The CDR3 runs 15 residues. V was pared by 1 base and J by 2 bases, with 2 bases of the junction left unmatched. From germline, CDR1 is SGHRS and CDR2 YFSETQ. In DNA form, the CDR3 reads TGCGCCAGCAGCTTGAACAGGGGAAACACCGGGGAGCTGTTTTTT. Its protein is CASSLNRGNTGELFF. Drawing the rest from reference TRBV5-1 and TRBJ2-2, the complete variable domain is KAGVTQTPRYLIKTRGQQVTLSCSPISGHRSVSWYQQTPGQGLQFLFEYFSETQRNKGNFPGRFSGRQFSNSRSEMNVSTLELGDSALYLCASSLNRGNTGELFFGEGSRLTVL.

This clonotype is classed as medium-sized. The chain joins TRBV6-4 to TRBJ2-3; TRBD2 matches at 8 bases. In germline, CDR1 is MRHNA, CDR2 SNTAGT. This CDR3 is built from 15 residues. Trimming removed 5 bases from V and 4 bases from J; junction bases left unmatched: 8. CDR3 sequence (DNA): TGTGCCAGCAGTCCCAGCGGGAGTGAGGCAGATACGCAGTATTTT. Translation gives CASSPSGSEADTQYF.

This clonotype was counted many times. The rearrangement uses TRBV10-2 and TRBJ2-7; TRBD2 agrees at 12 bases. Looked up from germline, CDR1 is WSHSY and CDR2 is SAAADI. The J segment lost 0 bases and the V segment lost 0 bases, leaving 6 bases of the junction unmatched. This CDR3 is 18 amino acids long. CDR3 bases: TGCGCCAGCAGTGAGTCGAGACTAGCGGGAGCTAGCTCCTACGAGCAGTACTTC. Translation: CASSESRLAGASSYEQYF.

The chain has TRBV5-1 and TRBJ2-7, with unresolved D. Germline assignment: CDR1 SGHRS and CDR2 YFSETQ. The ends were cut back, 1 base at V and 3 bases at J, with 14 bases in the middle. The CDR3 has 15 amino acids. The CDR3: CASSLLDPPDYEQYF. CDR3 in DNA: TGCGCCAGCAGCTTGCTAGATCCTCCCGACTACGAGCAGTACTTC.

The rearrangement joins TRBV6-1 to TRBJ2-7, with 7 bases lining up with TRBD2. The CDR3 totals 12 residues. Germline CDR1 reads MNHNS; CDR2 reads SASEGT. V gave up 7 bases and J gave up 7 bases; unmatched junction bases: 7. The CDR3 DNA is TGTGCCAGCAATCATGGCGGGGGTGAGCAGTACTTC. This translates into CASNHGGGEQYF.

This clonotype appeared a single time. V gene TRBV28 combines with J gene TRBJ2-7, with 11 nucleotides matching TRBD2. The CDR3 length is 16 residues. Germline CDR1 and CDR2: MDHEN and SYDVKM. With 8 bases clipped from V and 3 bases from J, the junction kept 12 bases outside the gene matches. CDR3 protein: CASQGLAEVPVYEQYF. Written as DNA, the CDR3 is TGTGCCAGCCAGGGACTAGCGGAGGTCCCAGTCTACGAGCAGTACTTC.

This clonotype was found a few times. The rearrangement links TRBV5-1 to TRBJ2-7; 10 positions agree with TRBD1. The CDR3 consists of 16 residues. Germline CDR1 and CDR2: SGHRS and YFSETQ. Trimming at V came to 0 bases and at J to 4 bases, leaving 7 bases not matched to a gene. This CDR3 is CASSLDGTGVTYEQYF. The CDR3 nucleotides are TGCGCCAGCAGCTTGGACGGGACAGGGGTAACGTACGAGCAGTACTTC.

In its sample, this clonotype was seen many times. The chain joins TRBV18 to TRBJ2-2; D is ambiguous. The CDR3 consists of 14 residues. The germline V gene encodes CDR1 KGHSH and CDR2 LQKENI. Trimming removed 3 bases from V and 3 bases from J, with 8 bases in between. This chain's CDR3 is CASSPIRHTGELFF. DNA for the CDR3: TGTGCCAGCTCACCGATCCGTCACACCGGGGAGCTGTTTTTT.

This clonotype has a handful of counts. The chain uses TRBV29-1 and TRBJ2-2, with D possibly TRBD2 on 5 matching bases. Germline CDR1 is SQVTM and CDR2 is ANQGSEA. This CDR3 is built from 15 residues. Trimming cost V 4 bases and J 0 bases, with 12 bases left between them. CDR3 in amino acids: CSVVSGSANTGELFF. CDR3 coding DNA: TGCAGCGTTGTAAGTGGGAGCGCGAACACCGGGGAGCTGTTTTTT.

This clonotype has ten or more counts. The chain joins TRBV7-9 to TRBJ1-1; no firm D call. The V gene's germline CDR1 is SEHNR and CDR2 FQNEAQ (reference sequence). The CDR3 sequence is 15 residues long. Between the trimmed V and J ends, which lost 4 bases and 1 base, there was a span of 13 bases. As DNA, the CDR3 is TGTGCCAGCAGCTCGTCCGGACGACCGAACACTGAAGCTTTCTTT. This codes for CASSSSGRPNTEAFF.

The chain links TRBV7-6 to TRBJ2-1; 10 bases fit TRBD2. From germline, CDR1 is SGHVS and CDR2 FNYEAQ. The V and J ends lost 4 bases and 0 bases, in that order; junction bases with no gene match: 6. The CDR3 spans 17 residues. CDR3 nucleotide sequence: TGTGCCAGCAGCTCTATACCTAGCGGGAGCTCCTACAATGAGCAGTTCTTC. Protein sequence: CASSSIPSGSSYNEQFF.

As regards this clonotype: A read error may account for a junction end that differs from germline. The chain links TRBV9 to TRBJ1-3; no clear D gene. Per germline, CDR1 SGDLS and CDR2 YYNGEE. The CDR3 contains 14 residues. As DNA, the CDR3 is TGTGCCAGCAGCGTAGAGGACTCTGAAAACACCATATATTTT. Translation: CASSVEDSENTIYF.

By its share, this clonotype is medium-sized. The rearrangement uses TRBV3-1 and TRBJ2-3; the match to TRBD2 covers 8 bases. There are 16 residues in the CDR3. From germline, CDR1 is LGHDT and CDR2 YNNKEL (reference sequence). V shed 0 bases and J 3 bases; nucleotides not matched to a gene: 5. The CDR3 coding sequence is TGTGCCAGCAGCCAAGACATCGGGAGGGCGACAGATACGCAGTATTTT. The encoded protein is CASSQDIGRATDTQYF.

This clonotype showed up many times. The rearrangement joins TRBV5-4 to TRBJ2-7; 7 bases map to TRBD2. Per germline, CDR1 SGHNT and CDR2 YYREEE (reference sequence). The CDR3 runs to 15 residues. Trimming removed 0 bases from V and 2 bases from J; junction bases left unmatched: 5. The CDR3 DNA reads as TGTGCCAGCAGCTTGGGCTCTAGCGGAGCCTACGAGCAGTACTTC. It encodes CASSLGSSGAYEQYF.

The V and J genes are TRBV29-1 and TRBJ2-1, with 9 bases identical to TRBD1. V lost 5 bases and J lost 5; bases outside the gene matches: 10. CDR1 SQVTM and CDR2 ANQGSEA come from the germline V gene. This CDR3 contains 15 residues. The CDR3 loop is CSVTSRTGVHNEQFF. Here the CDR3 DNA reads TGCAGCGTTACCTCCCGGACAGGGGTCCACAATGAGCAGTTCTTC.

This clonotype was detected only a few times. The chain couples TRBV20-1 to TRBJ1-1; 7 bases match TRBD1. Germline lookup yields CDR1 DFQATT and CDR2 SNEGSKA (reference sequence). This CDR3 is built from 15 residues. With 5 bases clipped from V and 2 bases from J, the junction kept 11 bases outside the gene matches. As DNA, the CDR3 is TGCAGTGCTCAAGCAACTACAGGGGTTAACACTGAAGCTTTCTTT. Residues: CSAQATTGVNTEAFF.